Presented here are 13 T cell receptor beta chains from one specimen sequenced in a study of blood T cell repertoires in COVID-19. Clones were read by immunoSEQ multiplex PCR, and TCRdb kept only the in-frame ones, dropping some. The sample lists around 200,000 clones; 86% were seen once. The material sequenced was PBMCs or T cells enriched from blood (not recorded which). The receptor set was obtained from a man aged 35-49 years with acute COVID-19.

The chain combines TRBV2 with TRBJ2-5; no clear D gene. The ends were cut back, 3 bases at V and 5 bases at J, with 4 bases in the middle. The CDR3 consists of 11 residues. CDR1 and CDR2 from the germline V gene are SNHLY and FYNNEI. The CDR3 DNA reads TGTGCCAGCAGTGAGCGGGAGACCCAGTACTTC. Residues: CASSERETQYF.

This clone was observed a single time. The rearrangement links TRBV5-1 to TRBJ1-2; TRBD1 matches at 12 bases. J lost 7 bases, V lost 2 bases, and 6 bases had no gene match. Germline CDR1 SGHRS, CDR2 YFSETQ. The CDR3 extends over 15 amino acids. The CDR3 spells CASSFDGTGGGGYTF. The CDR3 DNA reads TGCGCCAGCAGCTTTGACGGGACAGGGGGCGGTGGCTACACCTTC.

The chain couples TRBV6-4 to TRBJ1-5; D gene ambiguous. Germline values: CDR1 MRHNA, CDR2 SNTAGT. The CDR3 loop spans 15 amino acids. V lost 0 bases and J 5 bases, leaving 11 bases between the germline ends. CDR3 sequence reads: CASSDSKELYQPQHF. The CDR3 DNA is TGTGCCAGCAGTGACTCGAAAGAACTATATCAGCCCCAGCATTTT.

The chain carries TRBV24-1 and TRBJ2-7, with D possibly TRBD2 on 6 matching bases. V lost 4 bases and J lost 2, with 17 bases in between. The length of the CDR3 is 16 residues. Germline values: CDR1 KGHDR, CDR2 SFDVKD. The CDR3 protein is CATSDSRSGGTYEQYF. As DNA, the CDR3 is TGTGCCACCAGTGACTCGCGTAGCGGTGGGACCTACGAGCAGTACTTC.

The rearrangement links TRBV27 to TRBJ1-1; 10 nucleotides agree with TRBD1. The trim removed 4 bases at V and 1 base at J, leaving 6 bases unmatched. Germline loops: CDR1 MNHEY, CDR2 SMNVEV (reference sequence). The CDR3 runs to 16 residues. CDR3 nucleotides: TGTGCCAGCAGTTCTCGACAGGGGGCTTGGAACACTGAAGCTTTCTTT. Amino acid sequence: CASSSRQGAWNTEAFF.

The genes are TRBV7-6 and TRBJ1-5; 9 positions agree with TRBD1. The V gene end was trimmed by 5 bases and the J gene end by 4 bases; junction bases not matched to a gene: 6. CDR3 length: 15 amino acids. Per the germline V gene, CDR1 is SGHVS and CDR2 is FNYEAQ. The CDR3: CASSPGTGNNQPQHF. CDR3 coding DNA: TGTGCCAGCAGCCCCGGGACAGGGAATAATCAGCCCCAGCATTTT.

The chain links TRBV29-1 to TRBJ2-7; a weak D match, TRBD2 (6 bases). The germline V gene encodes CDR1 SQVTM and CDR2 ANQGSEA. V lost 0 bases and J 0 bases, leaving 12 bases between the germline ends. The CDR3 sequence is 15 residues long. DNA of the CDR3: TGCAGCGTTGAAGAGCGGGGCGGGGTCTCCTACGAGCAGTACTTC. Translating gives CSVEERGGVSYEQYF.

This chain connects TRBV6-5 to TRBJ2-7, with 8 bases lining up with TRBD2. CDR3 length: 14 amino acids. Trimming at V came to 0 bases and at J to 4 bases, leaving 2 bases not matched to a gene. The germline gives CDR1 MNHEY, CDR2 SVGAGI. CDR3 DNA: TGTGCCAGCAGTTACTCGGGACTAGATTACGAGCAGTACTTC. This translates into CASSYSGLDYEQYF.

V and J are TRBV18 and TRBJ1-3, with 7 bases lining up with TRBD1. The germline gives CDR1 KGHSH, CDR2 LQKENI. This CDR3 contains 17 residues. After removal of 2 bases from V and 0 bases from J, the junction contained 7 bases not matched to a gene. CDR3 sequence: CASSPFRGQSSGNTIYF. The CDR3 nucleotides read TGTGCCAGCTCACCATTTAGGGGACAGAGCTCTGGAAACACCATATATTTT.

The CDR3 spells CAISEREGGLPDTQYF. Written as DNA, the CDR3 is TGTGCCATCAGTGAGCGGGAGGGGGGCCTCCCAGATACGCAGTATTTT. The V and J genes are TRBV10-3 and TRBJ2-3; 8 bases fit TRBD2. This CDR3 comprises 16 residues. CDR1 and CDR2 (germline): ENHRY, SYGVKD. Trimming took 2 bases from V and 4 from J; bases not matched to a gene: 8.

In this sample, this clone turned up once. This chain uses TRBV4-1 with TRBJ1-2; the D is unclear. The CDR3 covers 13 residues. CDR1 and CDR2 from the germline V gene are MGHRA and YSYEKL. V gave up 0 bases and J gave up 5 bases, with 7 bases separating them. CDR3 residues: CASSQDNYYGYTF. The CDR3 nucleotides are TGCGCCAGCAGCCAAGATAACTATTATGGCTACACCTTC.

The chain has TRBV25-1 and TRBJ1-6; possibly TRBD1 for D (6 bases). This CDR3 has 15 residues. CDR1 and CDR2 (germline): MGHDK, SYGVNS. Deletions cut 6 bases from V and 8 bases from J, with 17 bases between. CDR3 sequence reads: CASSDGQGTHSPLHF. CDR3 nucleotide sequence: TGTGCCAGCAGCGATGGTCAGGGGACCCATTCACCCCTCCACTTT.

There are a few counts of this clone. The chain couples TRBV4-3 to TRBJ2-3; possibly TRBD1 for D (5 bases). CDR3 length: 14 residues. V was pared by 1 base and J by 4 bases, with 9 bases between. The germline V gene has CDR1 LGHNA and CDR2 YSLEER. DNA of the CDR3: TGCGCCAGCAGCCAAGGTAAAGGGGCAGATACGCAGTATTTT. As protein: CASSQGKGADTQYF.